These T cell receptor beta chains were read from a single sample in a study of shared clonotypes between healthy human individuals. Data came from immunoSEQ multiplex PCR; TCRdb stores just in-frame clones and leaves some out. The table has about 1 million clones, approximately 76% seen once. Sample: memory CD4+ T cells sorted from blood. The receptor set was obtained from a man younger than 30 in good health. Each CDR3 is given without its conserved first and last residue.

cdr3_aa: AWTRGSYNEQF
j_call: TRBJ2-1
v_call: TRBV30

cdr3_aa: ARHVIRQGINEKLF
j_call: TRBJ1-4
v_call: TRBV19

cdr3_aa: ASSPGLVSYEQY
j_call: TRBJ2-7
v_call: TRBV4-1

cdr3_aa: ASSLALNTGELF
j_call: TRBJ2-2
v_call: TRBV5-6

cdr3_aa: ASSSPDYEQY
j_call: TRBJ2-7
v_call: TRBV21-1

cdr3_aa: SVTGTGGYEQY
j_call: TRBJ2-7
v_call: TRBV29-1

cdr3_aa: ASSEGTALEKLF
j_call: TRBJ1-4
v_call: TRBV2

cdr3_aa: ASLGLGHGQF
j_call: TRBJ2-1
v_call: TRBV28

cdr3_aa: ASSLGTGKKNEQY
j_call: TRBJ2-7
v_call: TRBV5-6

cdr3_aa: ASSYSWQGADTQY
j_call: TRBJ2-3
v_call: TRBV6-5

cdr3_aa: ASSCLRDRKNNSPLH
j_call: TRBJ1-6
v_call: TRBV5-6

cdr3_aa: ASSLGGFGVRETQY
j_call: TRBJ2-5
v_call: TRBV5-6

cdr3_aa: ASSYSNRGEEQY
j_call: TRBJ2-7
v_call: TRBV6-5

cdr3_aa: ASSFGGLDNEQF
j_call: TRBJ2-1
v_call: TRBV5-1

cdr3_aa: ASSSGTTPSQQF
j_call: TRBJ2-1
v_call: TRBV5-1

cdr3_aa: ASSEGTSGDEQF
j_call: TRBJ2-1
v_call: TRBV6-1

cdr3_aa: AISDGYSYEQY
j_call: TRBJ2-7
v_call: TRBV10-3

cdr3_aa: ASSPLASTGELF
j_call: TRBJ2-2
v_call: TRBV25-1

cdr3_aa: ASSTGTSGSLPYEQY
j_call: TRBJ2-7
v_call: TRBV5-4

cdr3_aa: ASKIDPTNSPLH
j_call: TRBJ1-6
v_call: TRBV5-1

cdr3_aa: ASSLDPLTNEQF
j_call: TRBJ2-1
v_call: TRBV11-3

cdr3_aa: ASSPWGNTEAF
j_call: TRBJ1-1
v_call: TRBV6-5

cdr3_aa: AITSTGAGELF
j_call: TRBJ2-2
v_call: TRBV10-3

cdr3_aa: ASSQAVRNIQY
j_call: TRBJ2-4
v_call: TRBV4-1